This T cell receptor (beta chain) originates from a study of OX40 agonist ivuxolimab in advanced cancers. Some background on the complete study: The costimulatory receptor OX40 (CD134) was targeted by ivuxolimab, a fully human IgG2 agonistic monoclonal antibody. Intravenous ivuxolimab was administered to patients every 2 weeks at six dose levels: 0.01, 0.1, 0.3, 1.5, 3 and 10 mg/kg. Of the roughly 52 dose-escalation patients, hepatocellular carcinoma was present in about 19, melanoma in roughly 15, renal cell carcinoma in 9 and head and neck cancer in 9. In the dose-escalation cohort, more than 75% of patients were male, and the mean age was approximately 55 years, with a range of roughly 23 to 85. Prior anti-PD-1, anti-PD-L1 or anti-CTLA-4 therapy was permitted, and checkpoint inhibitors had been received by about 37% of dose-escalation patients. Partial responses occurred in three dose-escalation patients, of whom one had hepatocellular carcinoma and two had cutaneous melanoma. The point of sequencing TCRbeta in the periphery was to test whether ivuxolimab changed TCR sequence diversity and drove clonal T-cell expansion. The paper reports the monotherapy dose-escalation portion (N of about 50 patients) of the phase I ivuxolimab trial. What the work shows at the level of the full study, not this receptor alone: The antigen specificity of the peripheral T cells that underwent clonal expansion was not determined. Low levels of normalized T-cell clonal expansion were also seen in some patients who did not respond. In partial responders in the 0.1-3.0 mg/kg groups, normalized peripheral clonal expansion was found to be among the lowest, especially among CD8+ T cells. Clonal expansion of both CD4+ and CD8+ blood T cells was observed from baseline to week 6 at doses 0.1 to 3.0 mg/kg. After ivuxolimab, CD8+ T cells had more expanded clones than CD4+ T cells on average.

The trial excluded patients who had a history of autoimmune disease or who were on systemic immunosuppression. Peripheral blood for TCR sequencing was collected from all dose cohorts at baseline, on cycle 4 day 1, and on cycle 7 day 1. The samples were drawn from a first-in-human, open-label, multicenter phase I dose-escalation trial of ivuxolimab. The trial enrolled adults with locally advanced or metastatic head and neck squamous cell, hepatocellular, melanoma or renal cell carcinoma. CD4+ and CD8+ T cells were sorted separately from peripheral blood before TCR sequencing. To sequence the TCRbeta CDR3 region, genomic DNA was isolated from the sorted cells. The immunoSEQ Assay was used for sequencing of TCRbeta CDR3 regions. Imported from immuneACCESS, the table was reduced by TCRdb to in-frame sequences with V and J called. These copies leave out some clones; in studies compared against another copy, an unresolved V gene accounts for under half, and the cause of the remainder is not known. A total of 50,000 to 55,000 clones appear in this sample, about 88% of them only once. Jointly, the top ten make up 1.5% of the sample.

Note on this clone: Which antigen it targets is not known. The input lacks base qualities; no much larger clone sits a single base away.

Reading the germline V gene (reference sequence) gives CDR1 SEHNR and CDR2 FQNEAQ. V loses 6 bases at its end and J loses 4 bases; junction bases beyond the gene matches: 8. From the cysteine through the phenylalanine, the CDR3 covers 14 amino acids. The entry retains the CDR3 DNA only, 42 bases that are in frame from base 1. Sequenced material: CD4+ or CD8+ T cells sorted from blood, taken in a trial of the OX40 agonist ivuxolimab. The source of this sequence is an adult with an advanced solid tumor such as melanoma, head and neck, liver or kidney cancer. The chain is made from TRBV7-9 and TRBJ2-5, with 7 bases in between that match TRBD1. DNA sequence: TGTGCCAGCAGGTCACAGGGGATGACAGAGACCCAGTACTTC. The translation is CASRSQGMTETQYF.